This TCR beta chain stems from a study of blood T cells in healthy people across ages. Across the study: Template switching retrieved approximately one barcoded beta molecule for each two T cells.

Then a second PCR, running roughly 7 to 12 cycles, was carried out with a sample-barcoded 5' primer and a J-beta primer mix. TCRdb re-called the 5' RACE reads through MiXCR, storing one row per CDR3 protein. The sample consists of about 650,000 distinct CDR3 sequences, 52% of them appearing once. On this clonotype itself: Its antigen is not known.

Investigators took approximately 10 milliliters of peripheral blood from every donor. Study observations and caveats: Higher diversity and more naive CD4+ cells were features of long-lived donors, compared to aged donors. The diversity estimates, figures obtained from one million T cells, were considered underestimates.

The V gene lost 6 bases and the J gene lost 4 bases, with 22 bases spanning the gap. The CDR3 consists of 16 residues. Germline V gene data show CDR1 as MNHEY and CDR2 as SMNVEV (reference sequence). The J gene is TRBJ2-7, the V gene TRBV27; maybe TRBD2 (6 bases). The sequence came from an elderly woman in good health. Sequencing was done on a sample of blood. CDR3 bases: TGTGCCAGCAGCCCCGGGACGGAGGGTATTGTATACGAGCAGTACTTC. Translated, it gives CASSPGTEGIVYEQYF.